One and the same sample provided the 9 T cell receptor beta chains below, sequenced in a study of control samples from healthy donors and cancer patients. Measured with immunoSEQ multiplex PCR; TCRdb has only the in-frame clones, and not every one. The data contain some 5,600 clones, approximately 84% of them seen just once; the ten biggest clones take up 7.1%. The sequencing input was formalin-fixed, paraffin-embedded tissue. The receptors come from a female donor with lung cancer.

The rearrangement uses TRBV24-1 and TRBJ2-5; 8 nucleotides align to TRBD1. The CDR3 runs 17 residues. From germline, CDR1 is KGHDR and CDR2 SFDVKD. Trimming at V came to 4 bases and at J to 5 bases, leaving 14 bases not matched to a gene. The CDR3 region is CATSDNTGGNLRETQYF. As DNA, the CDR3 is TGTGCCACCAGTGACAATACAGGGGGGAATCTCCGCGAGACCCAGTACTTC.

V is TRBV6-5 and J is TRBJ1-6, with D unresolved. Germline V CDR1 and CDR2: MNHEY, SVGAGI. The CDR3 has 12 amino acids. Trimming shortened V by 2 bases and J by 10 bases, and 6 bases separated the two germline ends. The CDR3 DNA reads TGTGCCAGCAGTTACAGTGGATCACCCCTCCACTTT. It yields the protein CASSYSGSPLHF.

This clone was found once. The chain carries TRBV28 and TRBJ2-1, with 12 nucleotides matching TRBD2. The CDR3 extends over 17 amino acids. The germline V gene has CDR1 MDHEN and CDR2 SYDVKM. V shed 4 bases and J 2 bases; nucleotides not matched to a gene: 6. The CDR3 DNA follows: TGTGCCAGCAGTTCCCACCCTAGCGGGAGGGCCTACAATGAGCAGTTCTTC. Translating it yields CASSSHPSGRAYNEQFF.

The gene calls are TRBV11-3 and TRBJ2-1, with D unresolved. The CDR3 contains 14 residues. V was cut by 2 bases and J by 2 bases, with 7 bases left in between. Germline CDR1 reads SGHNT; CDR2 reads YENEEA. CDR3 loop: CASSLSPAYNEQFF. CDR3 DNA sequence: TGTGCCAGCAGCTTAAGCCCCGCCTACAATGAGCAGTTCTTC.

The V gene is TRBV15, the J gene TRBJ1-2, with D perhaps matching TRBD1 (6 bases). V gave up 0 bases and J gave up 4 bases, with 18 bases separating them. The CDR3 runs 17 residues. CDR1 LNHNV and CDR2 YYDKDF come from the germline V gene (reference sequence). CDR3 region: CATSRDTPPQGIYGYTF. The DNA of the CDR3 is TGTGCCACCAGCAGAGATACCCCCCCTCAGGGGATCTATGGCTACACCTTC.

The rearrangement uses TRBV20-1 and TRBJ1-1; no reliable D call. CDR1 and CDR2 from the germline V gene are DFQATT and SNEGSKA (reference sequence). The CDR3 is made up of 12 amino acids. Trimming removed 3 bases from V and 4 bases from J, with 9 bases in between. The CDR3 DNA is TGCAGTGCTAGTAGGCGGGGCACTGAAGCTTTCTTT. This translates into CSASRRGTEAFF.

V usage is TRBV5-1 and J usage is TRBJ2-3; 8 bases are a match to TRBD2. In germline, CDR1 is SGHRS, CDR2 YFSETQ. V was clipped by 3 bases and J by 4 bases; unmatched bases: 10. The CDR3 spans 16 residues. This chain's CDR3 is CASSSSFAGGADTQYF. Written as DNA, the CDR3 is TGCGCCAGCAGCTCCTCTTTTGCGGGAGGCGCAGATACGCAGTATTTT.

The gene calls are TRBV7-8 and TRBJ2-3; D unclear. CDR1 and CDR2 from the germline V gene are SGHVS and FQNEAQ. V was trimmed by 4 bases and J by 0 bases, leaving 20 bases between them. CDR3 length: 18 residues. The CDR3 here is CASSSPGPNLGSTDTQYF. Here the CDR3 DNA reads TGTGCCAGCAGCTCCCCGGGTCCAAACCTTGGAAGCACAGATACGCAGTATTTT.

V gene TRBV29-1 combines with J gene TRBJ2-7; D possibly corresponds to TRBD2 (5 bases). CDR1 is SQVTM and CDR2 is ANQGSEA in the germline V gene. The CDR3 is 12 amino acids. With 4 bases removed from V and 5 bases from J, the gap between germline ends came to 12 bases. The CDR3 spells CSVAPAADEQYF. In DNA, the CDR3 is TGCAGCGTTGCCCCGGCAGCGGACGAGCAGTACTTC.